The rows below give T cell receptor beta chains drawn from one sample of a study of CD8 T cells in Susac syndrome. TCRdb analysed the immunoSEQ multiplex PCR reads with MiXCR anew, one entry per CDR3 protein. The repertoire includes 150,000 to 200,000 distinct CDR3 sequences, 94% of them detected once, and around 0.093% sits in the top ten. Sequenced input: CD4+ T cells from PBMCs. The receptors were gathered from a human donor with multiple sclerosis. Each CDR3 is given with its conserved first and last residue. The order of the fields is V gene, J gene, CDR3 protein.

V: TRBV14; J: TRBJ2-2; CDR3: CASSQGVAGELFF
V: TRBV18; J: TRBJ1-5; CDR3: CASSGETGGDQPQHF
V: TRBV23-1; J: TRBJ2-2; CDR3: CASSQRTPGSNTGELFF
V: TRBV19; J: TRBJ1-5; CDR3: CAVGQFNQPQHF
V: TRBV30; J: TRBJ2-1; CDR3: CAWSVYNEQFF
V: TRBV29-1; J: TRBJ2-7; CDR3: CSVRETYEQYF
V: TRBV4-2; J: TRBJ1-2; CDR3: CASSQDLRDVYGYTF
V: TRBV30; J: TRBJ2-5; CDR3: CAWRRETQYF
V: TRBV20-1; J: TRBJ2-3; CDR3: CSAPGLAGGSDTQYF
V: TRBV6-1; J: TRBJ1-5; CDR3: CAISSNQPQHF
V: TRBV12-3/TRBV12-4; J: TRBJ2-7; CDR3: CASSLRTDIYEQYF
V: TRBV2; J: TRBJ1-1; CDR3: CASGQTVNTEAFF
V: TRBV30; J: TRBJ1-4; CDR3: CAWSGGTSTNEKLFF
V: TRBV6-1; J: TRBJ1-4; CDR3: CASSLHYRQQYNEKLFF
V: TRBV3-1; J: TRBJ2-3; CDR3: CASSQGTNTQYF
V: TRBV20-1; J: TRBJ2-4; CDR3: CGWTSGAKNIQYF
V: TRBV28; J: TRBJ2-1; CDR3: CASTTSVNEQFF
V: TRBV20-1; J: TRBJ1-1; CDR3: CSASGDTEAFF
V: TRBV5-4; J: TRBJ2-7; CDR3: CASSWGTGGDEQYF
V: TRBV11-2; J: TRBJ2-5; CDR3: CASSRSLTGQAQYF
V: TRBV6-2/TRBV6-3; J: TRBJ1-1; CDR3: CASRMDSNTEAFF
V: TRBV27; J: TRBJ2-1; CDR3: CARRVSGGYTYNEQFF
V: TRBV11-2; J: TRBJ2-1; CDR3: CASSPRLAGFYNEQFF
V: TRBV2; J: TRBJ2-2; CDR3: CASSYLGESTGELFF
V: TRBV12-3/TRBV12-4; J: TRBJ1-1; CDR3: CASSAGTRNTEAFF
V: TRBV9; J: TRBJ1-4; CDR3: CASSVRLGGVEEKLFF
V: TRBV3-1; J: TRBJ2-1; CDR3: CASSQSRGNEQFF
V: TRBV24-1; J: TRBJ2-2; CDR3: CATSDSGTGDTGELFF
V: TRBV2; J: TRBJ2-2; CDR3: CASSEAPSGELFF